The 22 T cell receptor beta chains presented below share a single source sample, sequenced in a study of T cells in tuberculosis. This sample's time point: new active TB diagnosis, blood taken before or within 7 days of starting treatment. Produced via immunoSEQ multiplex PCR; TCRdb's table is partial and in-frame only. The sample shows some 49,000 clones, around 96% of them seen only once. Specimen: PBMCs, collected at tuberculosis diagnosis. The receptors shown here come from an adult with tuberculosis.

The V call is TRBV27, the J call TRBJ2-5; 8 positions agree with TRBD1. J gave up 5 bases and V 6 bases, and 11 bases lay outside the gene matches. Germline CDR1 is MNHEY and CDR2 is SMNVEV (reference sequence). This CDR3 is 15 amino acids long. The CDR3 DNA reads TGTGCCAGCAGACCCGGACAGGGATGGCCGGAGACCCAGTACTTC. It yields the protein CASRPGQGWPETQYF.

The chain joins TRBV25-1 to TRBJ2-1; D gene uncertain. The germline V and J ends were trimmed by 5 bases and 2 bases, with 10 bases remaining between them. CDR3 length: 14 residues. CDR1 and CDR2 (germline): MGHDK, SYGVNS. The CDR3 sequence is CASSSSYPYNEQFF. The CDR3, as DNA: TGTGCCAGCAGTTCCAGTTACCCCTACAATGAGCAGTTCTTC.

This chain connects TRBV30 to TRBJ2-1, with TRBD1 matching over 10 bases. Germline V gene sequence: CDR1 GTSNPN, CDR2 SVGIG (reference sequence). Trimming at V came to 2 bases and at J to 7 bases, leaving 8 bases not matched to a gene. The CDR3 spans 15 residues. In DNA, the CDR3 is TGTGCCTGGAGTCGCGACAGGGGGCGTGAGAATGAGCAGTTCTTC. It codes for CAWSRDRGRENEQFF.

The chain joins TRBV7-3 to TRBJ2-3; 9 bases line up with TRBD2. V was pared by 5 bases and J by 3 bases, with 3 bases of the junction left unmatched. CDR1 SGHTA and CDR2 FQGTGA come from the germline V gene. This CDR3 has 14 residues. The CDR3 DNA follows: TGTGCCAGCAGCAATAGCGGGAGAACAGATACGCAGTATTTT. Translating gives CASSNSGRTDTQYF.

The V and J genes are TRBV16 and TRBJ2-1; 10 nucleotides agree with TRBD1. Trimming removed 3 bases from V and 6 bases from J; junction bases left unmatched: 8. The CDR3 is 16 residues long. The germline V gene encodes CDR1 KGHSY and CDR2 FQNENV. CDR3 region: CASSQSGTGVLNEQFF. In nucleotides, the CDR3 is TGTGCCAGCAGCCAGTCCGGGACAGGGGTGCTCAATGAGCAGTTCTTC.

The chain employs TRBV15 and TRBJ2-1; weak D call: TRBD2 (6 bases). The germline gives CDR1 LNHNV, CDR2 YYDKDF (reference sequence). The CDR3 consists of 15 residues. Trimming removed 3 bases at V and 7 bases at J, with 16 bases between. The DNA of the CDR3 is TGTGCCACCAGCAGGGCGCCGGCGGGAAGGAATGAGCAGTTCTTC. It specifies CATSRAPAGRNEQFF.

V and J are TRBV9 and TRBJ2-7, with 13 bases lining up with TRBD2. The CDR3 covers 15 residues. Trimming at V came to 7 bases and at J to 2 bases, leaving 6 bases not matched to a gene. The V gene's germline CDR1 is SGDLS and CDR2 YYNGEE. CDR3 sequence: CASSLGLAGAYEQYF. In DNA form, the CDR3 reads TGTGCCAGCTCCCTAGGACTAGCGGGGGCCTACGAGCAGTACTTC.

The rearrangement joins TRBV6-1 to TRBJ2-7; 7 nucleotides line up with TRBD2. After removal of 3 bases from V and 0 bases from J, the junction contained 5 bases not matched to a gene. From germline, CDR1 is MNHNS and CDR2 SASEGT. The CDR3 spans 15 residues. The CDR3 DNA is TGTGCCAGCAGTGACGGGGACTACAGCTCCTACGAGCAGTACTTC. Amino acid sequence: CASSDGDYSSYEQYF.

The chain joins TRBV11-2 to TRBJ1-1, with a possible D match to TRBD1 (5 bases). The CDR3 sequence is 14 residues long. The V gene lost 5 bases and the J gene lost 0 bases, with 10 bases spanning the gap. Germline assignment: CDR1 SGHAT and CDR2 FQNNGV. This CDR3 is CASSKGLMNTEAFF. The CDR3 nucleotides are TGTGCCAGCAGCAAGGGACTGATGAACACTGAAGCTTTCTTT.

This clone has only one observation. The rearrangement links TRBV7-8 to TRBJ2-7; D ambiguous. The V gene lost 1 base and the J gene lost 3 bases, with 13 bases spanning the gap. Germline CDR1 reads SGHVS; CDR2 reads FQNEAQ. The CDR3 loop spans 15 amino acids. CDR3 nucleotide sequence: TGTGCCAGCAGCTTAGGTGAAAACAGCTTCTACGAGCAGTACTTC. Amino acids: CASSLGENSFYEQYF. Using reference TRBV7-8 and TRBJ2-7 for the parts outside the CDR3, the full variable domain is GAGVSQSPRYKVAKRGQDVALRCDPISGHVSLFWYQQALGQGPEFLTYFQNEAQLDKSGLPSDRFFAERPEGSVSTLKIQRTQQEDSAVYLCASSLGENSFYEQYFGPGTRLTVT.

The chain joins TRBV9 to TRBJ2-4; 12 bases are shared with TRBD2. This CDR3 comprises 16 residues. Germline loops: CDR1 SGDLS, CDR2 YYNGEE. V lost 0 bases and J lost 5; bases outside the gene matches: 3. CDR3 in DNA: TGTGCCAGCAGCGTAGGACTAGCGGGAGTTGAAAACATTCAGTACTTC. Amino acids: CASSVGLAGVENIQYF.

This clone was picked up one time. This chain uses TRBV13 with TRBJ1-3; 8 nucleotides align to TRBD1. Trimming at V came to 5 bases and at J to 3 bases, leaving 9 bases not matched to a gene. Germline assignment: CDR1 PRHDT and CDR2 FYEKMQ (reference sequence). This CDR3 has 16 residues. This CDR3 reads CASSHAGGDVGNTIYF. DNA for the CDR3: TGTGCCAGCAGCCATGCAGGGGGCGACGTTGGAAACACCATATATTTT.

The chain links TRBV5-4 to TRBJ1-5; 10 bases fit TRBD1. Looked up from germline, CDR1 is SGHNT and CDR2 is YYREEE (reference sequence). Losses at the gene ends were 4 bases for V and 7 bases for J; bases not matched to a gene: 8. CDR3 length equals 15 residues. CDR3 sequence: CASSDAGQGNQPQHF. CDR3 sequence (DNA): TGTGCCAGCAGCGACGCGGGACAGGGGAACCAGCCCCAGCATTTT. The whole variable domain, remainder taken from reference TRBV5-4 and TRBJ1-5, is ETGVTQSPTHLIKTRGQQVTLRCSSQSGHNTVSWYQQALGQGPQFIFQYYREEENGRGNFPPRFSGLQFPNYSSELNVNALELDDSALYLCASSDAGQGNQPQHFGDGTRLSIL.

The genes are TRBV11-2 and TRBJ2-1, with TRBD2 matching over 8 bases. Trimming at V came to 1 base and at J to 2 bases, leaving 4 bases not matched to a gene. The CDR3 consists of 16 residues. The germline CDR1 and CDR2 sequences are SGHAT and FQNNGV. CDR3 in DNA: TGTGCCAGCAGCTTAGCAAGCGGGAGTACCTACAATGAGCAGTTCTTC. Translated, it gives CASSLASGSTYNEQFF.

This clone was counted a single time. The CDR3 bases are TGTGCCAGTAGTGGGGCTACGGGCTTATCCTACAATGAGCAGTTCTTC. Its protein product is CASSGATGLSYNEQFF. The gene calls are TRBV19 and TRBJ2-1; tentatively, D is TRBD1 (5 bases). The V and J ends lost 5 bases and 1 base respectively, with 15 bases between them. Germline values: CDR1 LNHDA, CDR2 SQIVND (reference sequence). The CDR3 is 16 amino acids.

The chain combines TRBV11-2 with TRBJ2-7; D is perhaps TRBD2 (6 bases). Trimming cost V 5 bases and J 3 bases, with 11 bases left between them. The CDR3 loop spans 13 amino acids. Germline V gene sequence: CDR1 SGHAT, CDR2 FQNNGV. The CDR3 nucleotides are TGTGCCAGCAGCCGACCCGGGGGCTACGAGCAGTACTTC. It translates to CASSRPGGYEQYF.

The chain joins TRBV4-3 to TRBJ1-3; D may be TRBD1 (5 bases). The CDR3 runs to 16 residues. Trimming took off 0 bases at V and 0 bases at J, with 9 bases between the two ends. Per the germline V gene, CDR1 is LGHNA and CDR2 is YSLEER. As DNA, the CDR3 is TGCGCCAGCAGCCAAGACAGGGCTTCCTCTGGAAACACCATATATTTT. Encoded protein: CASSQDRASSGNTIYF.

The chain couples TRBV5-4 to TRBJ2-7; the D is unclear. Trimming removed 0 bases at V and 3 bases at J, with 10 bases between. The CDR3 is 14 amino acids. Germline V gives CDR1 SGHNT, CDR2 YYREEE (reference sequence). As DNA, the CDR3 is TGTGCCAGCAGCTTGGATGGTCCCTACTACGAGCAGTACTTC. This sequence encodes CASSLDGPYYEQYF.

This rearrangement joins TRBV28 to TRBJ1-5; 7 bases are a match to TRBD1. Germline CDR1 MDHEN, CDR2 SYDVKM. This CDR3 has 17 amino acids. The J segment lost 3 bases and the V segment lost 5 bases, leaving 13 bases of the junction unmatched. The CDR3 protein is CASSHRGQEGANQPQHF. The CDR3 region has the DNA TGTGCCAGCAGTCACCGAGGACAGGAAGGTGCCAATCAGCCCCAGCATTTT.

V usage is TRBV4-1 and J usage is TRBJ1-2; D gene unclear. CDR3 size: 16 residues. Trimming left V 0 bases short and J 0 bases short, with 11 bases between. Germline V gene data show CDR1 as MGHRA and CDR2 as YSYEKL. CDR3 sequence (DNA): TGCGCCAGCAGCCAAGACTTGTCGGGAGCTAACTATGGCTACACCTTC. Protein sequence: CASSQDLSGANYGYTF.

The chain couples TRBV19 to TRBJ2-3; 11 bases agree with TRBD2. Germline values: CDR1 LNHDA, CDR2 SQIVND (reference sequence). Losses at the gene ends were 7 bases for V and 2 bases for J; bases not matched to a gene: 5. The CDR3 length is 15 residues. CDR3: CASTPGLAVTDTQYF. In DNA form, the CDR3 reads TGTGCCAGTACTCCGGGACTAGCGGTCACAGATACGCAGTATTTT.

V and J are TRBV10-3 and TRBJ1-1; 9 bases agree with TRBD1. V shed 3 bases and J 11 bases; nucleotides not matched to a gene: 13. Germline values: CDR1 ENHRY, CDR2 SYGVKD. The CDR3 contains 15 residues. CDR3 DNA: TGTGCCATCAGTGAAGGGACAGGGAGTCGTTCAGAGGCTTTCTTT. Amino acids: CAISEGTGSRSEAFF.